In its sample, the clone carrying this T cell receptor (beta chain) was seen many times. Its antigen is not known. Trimming took 3 bases from V and 2 from J, leaving 11 bases between them. This CDR3 is 14 amino acids long. Germline V gene data show CDR1 as SGHDN and CDR2 as FVKESK. The sample originates from a study of T-cell reconstitution after alpha-beta-depleted transplantation in children. Regarding the study as a whole: Reportedly, roughly two months post-transplant, alpha-beta T cells arose from several hundred expanded graft clones. Some patients' high day-60 TCRbeta diversity was attributed to recipient cells surviving conditioning. T-cell numbers and diversity one year post-transplant derived largely from freshly generated T cells.

Unique molecular identifiers were used to barcode this TCRbeta library. A single record per CDR3 protein comes from TCRdb applying MiXCR to the PCR reads. The sample carries about 300,000 distinct CDR3 sequences, around 7.1% recorded once. Sequencing was performed on peripheral blood, taken 360 days after TCRalphabeta/CD19-depleted stem cell transplant. The receptor comes from a female patient under 10 years old who had a stem cell transplant for Fanconi anemia, so the T cells may come from the graft donor. This sequence joins TRBV14 and TRBJ2-7, with D unclear. CDR3 bases: TGTGCCAGCAGCCAGCATAGTGGCGCCTACGAGCAGTACTTC. Residues: CASSQHSGAYEQYF.